Listed below are T cell receptor beta chains from one sample, sequenced in a study of T cell responses to AZD1222 COVID-19 vaccine. The repertoire was sequenced with immunoSEQ multiplex PCR; TCRdb's copy has only in-frame clones and lacks some. This sample has 100,000 to 110,000 clones; about 87% occur once, and the top ten carry around 2%. The sample was peripheral blood, taken on day 0 of AZD1222 vaccination. All receptors derive from an adult in good health. The CDR3 runs from the conserved cysteine through the conserved F or W. A D gene is named only where the DNA matches it firmly. Size is stated for part of the rows, as once, few or many counts, or as a class when the clone is expanded.

j_call	clone_size	v_call	d_call	cdr3_aa	cdr3_nt
TRBJ2-1	NA	TRBV24-1	TRBD2	CATSDLQTSSAEGNEQFF	TGTGCCACCAGTGATTTGCAGACTAGCTCGGCGGAGGGCAATGAGCAGTTCTTC
TRBJ2-1	NA	TRBV4-3	NA	CASSQDEIPYNEQFF	TGCGCCAGCAGCCAAGATGAGATTCCCTACAATGAGCAGTTCTTC
TRBJ1-6	NA	TRBV7-2	TRBD1	CASSLARDRGRSPLHF	TGTGCCAGCAGCTTAGCTCGGGACAGGGGTAGGTCACCCCTCCACTTT
TRBJ1-3	NA	TRBV5-1	TRBD1	CASSPDRPNSGNTIYF	TGCGCCAGCAGCCCGGACAGGCCGAACTCTGGAAACACCATATATTTT
TRBJ2-1	few	TRBV3-1/TRBV3-2	TRBD2	CASSQPTSGRAHEQFF	TGTGCCAGCAGCCAACCGACTAGCGGGAGGGCGCATGAGCAGTTCTTC
TRBJ1-1	NA	TRBV6-1	NA	CASSERGRAFF	TGTGCCAGCAGTGAACGAGGAAGAGCTTTCTTT
TRBJ2-7	NA	TRBV7-2	NA	CASSLSWSYEQYF	TGTGCCAGCAGCTTATCGTGGAGCTACGAGCAGTACTTC
TRBJ1-1	NA	TRBV7-9	NA	CASSPEYRLHEAFF	TGTGCCAGCAGCCCTGAATACCGGCTACATGAAGCTTTCTTT
TRBJ1-6	NA	TRBV14	NA	CASSRIFDSPLHF	TGTGCCAGCAGCCGGATTTTCGATTCACCCCTCCACTTT
TRBJ1-6	NA	TRBV15	NA	CATSRSYNSPLHF	TGTGCCACCTCACGGTCTTATAATTCACCCCTCCACTTT